This T cell receptor beta chain was documented in a study of blood T cell repertoires in COVID-19. About the study: T cells, B-cell-depleted T cells, or PBMCs supplied cDNA or gDNA.

Per the germline V gene, CDR1 is LNHDA and CDR2 is SQIVND (reference sequence). The CDR3 consists of 14 residues. V was cut by 4 bases and J by 7 bases, with 16 bases left in between. Patients of the Seattle cohort, enrolled during active infection, were followed longitudinally. The table came from immunoSEQ multiplex PCR; TCRdb's copy has only in-frame clones and leaves some out. The data hold about 320,000 clones, with approximately 89% observed a single time. The chain uses TRBV19 and TRBJ1-2, with D possibly TRBD1 on 6 matching bases. The sequenced sample was peripheral blood. This sequence originates from a woman aged 25 to 39 with COVID-19, enrolled during active disease. The DNA for the CDR3 is TGTGCCAGTAGTACCCAACAGGGTTTGTTTGGCTACACCTTC. This encodes CASSTQQGLFGYTF. Filled out from reference TRBV19 and TRBJ1-2, the complete variable domain reads DGGITQSPKYLFRKEGQNVTLSCEQNLNHDAMYWYRQDPGQGLRLIYYSQIVNDFQKGDIAEGYSVSREKKESFPLTVTSAQKNPTAFYLCASSTQQGLFGYTFGSGTRLTVV.